The 28 T cell receptor beta chains below all came from one sample that was sequenced in a study of T-cell reconstitution after alpha-beta-depleted transplantation in children. Unique molecular identifiers were incorporated when the TCRbeta library was constructed. Each CDR3 protein gets one entry after TCRdb re-called the PCR reads with MiXCR. The sample comprises approximately 400,000 distinct CDR3 sequences, around 15% of which are singletons, and less than 30% rests with the top ten. Sequenced material: PBMCs, mostly from graft donor cells, taken 360 days after TCRalphabeta/CD19-depleted stem cell transplant. Receptors originate from a boy under two years old who had a stem cell transplant for Wiskott-Aldrich syndrome, so the T cells may come from the graft donor.

This clonotype was seen a few times. The chain carries TRBV11-2 and TRBJ2-2, with D tentatively TRBD1 (6 bases). Trimming removed 1 base from V and 6 bases from J, with 15 bases in between. The germline gives CDR1 SGHAT, CDR2 FQNNGV. This CDR3 spans 16 amino acids. The CDR3 coding sequence is TGTGCCAGCAGCTTAGTTCGGGACACCGGACCCGGGGAGCTGTTTTTT. It is translated as CASSLVRDTGPGELFF. Supplemented by reference TRBV11-2 and TRBJ2-2, the full variable domain reads EAGVAQSPRYKIIEKRQSVAFWCNPISGHATLYWYQQILGQGPKLLIQFQNNGVVDDSQLPKDRFSAERLKGVDSTLKIQPAKLEDSAVYLCASSLVRDTGPGELFFGEGSRLTVL.

This clonotype was observed a few times. The chain is built from TRBV12-3 or TRBV12-4 and TRBJ2-1; 11 nucleotides align to TRBD2. The CDR3 runs to 15 residues. J lost 2 bases, V lost 6 bases, and 3 bases had no gene match. The CDR3 sequence is CASRVSGGAYNEQFF. CDR3 nucleotide sequence: TGTGCCAGCAGAGTTAGCGGGGGGGCCTACAATGAGCAGTTCTTC.

The chain combines TRBV29-1 with TRBJ2-1; D perhaps matches TRBD2 (6 bases). The germline V and J ends were trimmed by 5 bases and 0 bases, with 11 bases remaining between them. The germline V gene encodes CDR1 SQVTM and CDR2 ANQGSEA. This CDR3 spans 14 amino acids. CDR3: CSVLTGSSYNEQFF. The CDR3 DNA sequence: TGCAGCGTTTTAACCGGGAGCTCCTACAATGAGCAGTTCTTC.

This clonotype has just a few counts. The chain uses TRBV11-2 and TRBJ2-1; 9 bases are shared with TRBD2. CDR3 length: 16 amino acids. CDR1 and CDR2 (germline): SGHAT, FQNNGV. With 6 bases clipped from V and 6 bases from J, the junction kept 12 bases outside the gene matches. As DNA, the CDR3 is TGTGCCAGCAGTTCCGTTAGTGGACTAGCGTCCAATGAGCAGTTCTTC. The encoded protein is CASSSVSGLASNEQFF.

This clonotype showed up just once. Without the conserved terminal phenylalanine or tryptophan, this CDR3 likely stems from a read error. The DNA is left out, because the CDR3 cannot be placed on it with certainty; the CDR3 is given as TCRdb lists it. This chain connects TRBV6-2 or TRBV6-3 to TRBJ2-1; the D call TRBD2 from the table was never checked on the DNA. Germline V lookup: CDR1 MNHEY, CDR2 SVGEGT. Ends included, the CDR3 has 13 residues. Here the CDR3 reads CASSPGLAGVLDI.

The chain has TRBV10-2 and TRBJ2-1; D is undetermined. The CDR3 is 13 residues long. From germline, CDR1 is WSHSY and CDR2 SAAADI. Trimming shortened V by 4 bases and J by 3 bases, and 7 bases separated the two germline ends. In nucleotides, the CDR3 is TGCGCCAGCAGTGGATGGGACTACAATGAGCAGTTCTTC. Amino acid sequence: CASSGWDYNEQFF.

The rearrangement uses TRBV3-1 and TRBJ2-2; the D is unclear. The CDR3 runs 14 residues. Germline V gene lookup returns CDR1 LGHDT and CDR2 YNNKEL (reference sequence). Trimming left V 4 bases short and J 7 bases short, with 13 bases between. CDR3 amino acids: CASSRIDRVGELFF. The CDR3 nucleotides are TGTGCCAGCAGCCGGATAGACCGCGTCGGGGAGCTGTTTTTT.

The table lists this clonotype with many counts. V usage is TRBV2 and J usage is TRBJ2-1, with TRBD2 matching over 11 bases. The CDR3 length is 16 residues. J was trimmed by 6 bases and V by 4 bases; bases with no gene match: 8. Germline assignment: CDR1 SNHLY and CDR2 FYNNEI. The CDR3 coding sequence is TGTGCCAGCAGTGTACTAGCGGGAGCTCTTGGCAATGAGCAGTTCTTC. Encoded protein: CASSVLAGALGNEQFF.

This clonotype was recorded a few times. This chain joins TRBV7-8 and TRBJ2-2, with a tentative D call TRBD2 (5 bases). V was shortened by 5 bases and J by 2 bases, with 15 bases between the two germline ends. CDR1 and CDR2 from the germline V gene are SGHVS and FQNEAQ. This CDR3 region has 16 residues. In DNA form, the CDR3 reads TGTGCCAGCAGCCGGTATCAGCGGATTAACACCGGGGAGCTGTTTTTT. Amino acid sequence: CASSRYQRINTGELFF.

The chain employs TRBV3-1 and TRBJ1-1; no clear D gene. Germline values: CDR1 LGHDT, CDR2 YNNKEL (reference sequence). V gave up 2 bases and J gave up 1 base, with 2 bases separating them. CDR3 length equals 12 residues. Written as DNA, the CDR3 is TGTGCCAGCAGCCAATGGAACACTGAAGCTTTCTTT. This codes for CASSQWNTEAFF.

This clonotype was seen a handful of times. V and J are TRBV7-9 and TRBJ2-3; D uncertain. This CDR3 contains 15 residues. Germline V gives CDR1 SEHNR, CDR2 FQNEAQ (reference sequence). Trimming shortened V by 2 bases and J by 0 bases, and 9 bases separated the two germline ends. The CDR3: CASSLMALSTDTQYF. In DNA, the CDR3 is TGTGCCAGCAGCTTAATGGCACTTAGCACAGATACGCAGTATTTT.

The chain couples TRBV4-1 to TRBJ2-1; no firm D call. The length of the CDR3 is 17 residues. Germline CDR1 reads MGHRA; CDR2 reads YSYEKL. Trimming pared 4 bases from V and 0 bases from J, leaving 16 bases between. CDR3 DNA sequence: TGCGCCAGCAGCCCCGCCTCAGCCTGGAGCTCCTACAATGAGCAGTTCTTC. It translates to CASSPASAWSSYNEQFF.

The V gene is TRBV12-3 or TRBV12-4, the J gene TRBJ2-7; tentatively, D is TRBD1 or TRBD2 (6 bases each). V was pared by 5 bases and J by 2 bases, with 16 bases between. The CDR3 extends over 15 amino acids. The CDR3: CASSLRGLFPYEQYF. CDR3 DNA sequence: TGTGCCAGCAGTCTCCGGGGGCTATTCCCCTACGAGCAGTACTTC.

The chain joins TRBV29-1 to TRBJ2-7, with D hard to call. The CDR3 is 15 amino acids. Trimming stripped 4 bases from V and 2 bases from J, with 18 bases between. CDR1 SQVTM and CDR2 ANQGSEA come from the germline V gene. CDR3 bases: TGCAGCGTTGCTCCCTCGATCCTCCCCCCCTACGAGCAGTACTTC. It translates to CSVAPSILPPYEQYF.

The CDR3 nucleotides read TGCGCCAGCAGCTTGATGGCTCTGGCCCCATCGGATACGCAGTATTTT. Translated, it gives CASSLMALAPSDTQYF. The V call is TRBV5-1, the J call TRBJ2-3; D ambiguous. Germline V lookup: CDR1 SGHRS, CDR2 YFSETQ. The CDR3 has 16 residues. V lost 1 base and J lost 6, with 18 bases in between.

This clonotype was counted at least ten times. The chain couples TRBV6-2 or TRBV6-3 to TRBJ2-7, with D perhaps TRBD1 or TRBD2 (5 bases each). The germline V gene has CDR1 MNHEY and CDR2 SVGEGT. The V gene lost 7 bases and the J gene lost 0 bases, with 13 bases spanning the gap. The length of the CDR3 is 14 residues. CDR3 residues: CASNNPGPSYEQYF. DNA of the CDR3: TGTGCCAGCAACAACCCGGGACCCTCCTACGAGCAGTACTTC.

The CDR3 nucleotides read TGTGCCATCAGTGAACGGGAGCGGGACTGGAACACCGGGGAGCTGTTTTTT. Residues: CAISERERDWNTGELFF. This chain connects TRBV10-3 to TRBJ2-2; TRBD2 aligns across 7 bases. CDR3 length: 17 amino acids. Germline lookup yields CDR1 ENHRY and CDR2 SYGVKD. V gave up 3 bases and J gave up 1 base; unmatched junction bases: 8.

This clonotype was seen a few times. V usage is TRBV27 and J usage is TRBJ1-2; perhaps TRBD1 as D (5 bases). Germline V gene lookup returns CDR1 MNHEY and CDR2 SMNVEV (reference sequence). V lost 5 bases, J lost 2 bases, and 18 bases lay in between. CDR3 length equals 16 residues. The CDR3 spells CASSRRGGNLNYGYTF. Written as DNA, the CDR3 is TGTGCCAGCAGTCGCCGGGGGGGGAACCTAAACTATGGCTACACCTTC.

The chain is built from TRBV7-2 and TRBJ2-3; D uncertain. V was cut by 7 bases and J by 5 bases, with 7 bases left in between. The CDR3 is 11 amino acids. Looked up from germline, CDR1 is SGHTA and CDR2 is FQGNSA. The CDR3 spells CASTSQDTQYF. The DNA of the CDR3 is TGTGCCAGCACCTCTCAAGATACGCAGTATTTT.

This clonotype was observed a few times. The CDR3 is CAISLAGEQFF. Here the CDR3 DNA reads TGTGCCATCAGTTTAGCGGGTGAGCAGTTCTTC. V is TRBV10-3 and J is TRBJ2-1, with TRBD2 identical over 7 bases. Losses at the gene ends were 5 bases for V and 9 bases for J; bases not matched to a gene: 1. The CDR3 runs to 11 residues. Germline V gene lookup returns CDR1 ENHRY and CDR2 SYGVKD.

The chain combines TRBV12-3 or TRBV12-4 with TRBJ2-5; D might be TRBD2 (6 bases). V dropped 3 bases and J dropped 1 base, with 12 bases sitting between them. The CDR3 has 15 amino acids. The CDR3 bases are TGTGCCAGCAGTTTTTTAGCGGCCCTCCAAGAGACCCAGTACTTC. Its protein is CASSFLAALQETQYF.

The chain has TRBV10-3 and TRBJ2-2, with D perhaps TRBD1 (5 bases). Germline CDR1 and CDR2: ENHRY and SYGVKD. The CDR3 is made up of 14 amino acids. The germline V and J ends were trimmed by 6 bases and 3 bases, with 11 bases remaining between them. Here the CDR3 reads CAISRATYTGELFF. CDR3 DNA sequence: TGTGCCATCAGCAGGGCTACCTACACCGGGGAGCTGTTTTTT.

The rearrangement joins TRBV24-1 to TRBJ2-2; D call uncertain. The CDR3 consists of 14 residues. Trimming removed 5 bases at V and 5 bases at J, with 11 bases between. Germline CDR1 and CDR2: KGHDR and SFDVKD. The CDR3 spells CATSAFGRTGELFF. The CDR3 DNA follows: TGTGCCACCAGTGCTTTCGGACGGACCGGGGAGCTGTTTTTT.

This clonotype was observed a few times. V usage is TRBV19 and J usage is TRBJ2-3; D is uncertain. Trimming left V 3 bases short and J 7 bases short, with 14 bases between. CDR3 length: 14 amino acids. Per germline, CDR1 LNHDA and CDR2 SQIVND (reference sequence). The CDR3 here is CASSINGPSHTQYF. In DNA form, the CDR3 reads TGTGCCAGTAGTATTAATGGGCCCTCACATACGCAGTATTTT.

This chain uses TRBV24-1 with TRBJ2-7; 7 nucleotides match TRBD2. In germline, CDR1 is KGHDR, CDR2 SFDVKD. Trimming removed 6 bases from V and 1 base from J; junction bases left unmatched: 14. CDR3 length: 17 amino acids. CDR3 loop: CATSPKGREVRSYEQYF. The CDR3, as DNA: TGTGCCACCAGTCCCAAGGGGAGGGAAGTAAGGTCCTACGAGCAGTACTTC.

This clonotype was detected a few times. V and J are TRBV20-1 and TRBJ1-1; no clear D. Per the germline V gene, CDR1 is DFQATT and CDR2 is SNEGSKA (reference sequence). Trimming took 0 bases from V and 11 from J, leaving 10 bases between them. CDR3 length equals 11 residues. CDR3 sequence reads: CSARDITGAFF. CDR3 DNA: TGCAGTGCTAGAGACATTACTGGGGCTTTCTTT.

The chain combines TRBV30 with TRBJ2-7; D tentatively reads TRBD1 or TRBD2 (5 bases each). The V gene lost 3 bases and the J gene lost 6 bases, with 9 bases spanning the gap. The length of the CDR3 is 11 residues. The germline CDR1 and CDR2 sequences are GTSNPN and SVGIG (reference sequence). DNA for the CDR3: TGTGCCTGGAGGGGGACCAGCGAGCAGTACTTC. This gives the protein CAWRGTSEQYF.

The rearrangement joins TRBV20-1 to TRBJ1-1; D is ambiguous. The length of the CDR3 is 13 residues. Germline V lookup: CDR1 DFQATT, CDR2 SNEGSKA (reference sequence). Trimming took 0 bases from V and 10 from J, leaving 15 bases between them. The CDR3 loop reads CSARDDGLGIAFF. CDR3 coding DNA: TGCAGTGCTAGAGACGACGGACTCGGTATAGCTTTCTTT.